This is a list of T cell receptor beta chains from one sample in a study of CXCR3-negative and CXCR3-positive naive CD8 T cells. TCRdb re-called the 5' RACE reads, yielding one record per CDR3 amino acid sequence without DNA. The table lists tens of thousands of distinct CDR3 sequences. The material sequenced was memory CD8+ T cells from blood. All receptors derive from a human donor in good health. Some clones in this sample may be carry-over from other donors' samples. Both conserved end residues are part of each CDR3. A clone size is listed for some rows: how often the clone was seen (once, few, many), or a class if it is expanded.

abundance | j_gene | v_gene | CDR3aa
NA | TRBJ2-3 | TRBV29-1 | CSAGDFTDTQYF
NA | TRBJ1-1 | TRBV11-2 | CASSHGTEAFF
NA | TRBJ2-1 | TRBV12-3/TRBV12-4 | CASSFPPGGFDNEQFF
NA | TRBJ1-1 | TRBV4-3 | CASSQVGGLAEAFF
NA | TRBJ2-1 | TRBV7-3 | CASSPDLRGNEQFF
NA | TRBJ2-7 | TRBV20-1 | CSASEGAVYEQYF
NA | TRBJ2-5 | TRBV7-9 | CASSFRLAEKETQYF
NA | TRBJ2-7 | TRBV23-1 | CAGEEYYEQYF
NA | TRBJ1-2 | TRBV5-6 | CASSLTGYTSNYGYTF
NA | TRBJ1-1 | TRBV4-1 | CASSQEGTGTGGIDTEAFF
NA | TRBJ2-1 | TRBV19 | CASSIMAGGGNEQFF
NA | TRBJ2-7 | TRBV27 | CASSPGATYEQYF
NA | TRBJ1-6 | TRBV7-9 | CASSLGNSNSPLHF
NA | TRBJ2-1 | TRBV29-1 | CSVERTPWNEQFF
NA | TRBJ2-7 | TRBV27 | CASSTLAGGSPYEQYF
NA | TRBJ1-2 | TRBV29-1 | CSVVPPGTGGAYGYTF
NA | TRBJ1-1 | TRBV10-2 | CASSEFRGEAFF
NA | TRBJ2-2 | TRBV5-1 | CASSLEPFTGELFF
NA | TRBJ2-3 | TRBV29-1 | CSVAAGYRDTQYF
NA | TRBJ2-1 | TRBV4-2 | CASSQDLPLSSYNEQFF
NA | TRBJ2-7 | TRBV4-1 | CASSQVSDPRDEQYF
NA | TRBJ1-1 | TRBV9 | CASSVGWGTEAFF
NA | TRBJ1-1 | TRBV7-9 | CASSLDTLAAHKGAFF
NA | TRBJ2-3 | TRBV28 | CASSSRGLGDTDTQYF
NA | TRBJ2-3 | TRBV7-8 | CASSSTVDTQYF
NA | TRBJ1-1 | TRBV21-1 | CASSPRGPFGTEAFF
NA | TRBJ2-1 | TRBV5-6 | CASSSPGLASNEQFF
NA | TRBJ2-3 | TRBV5-1 | CASSFDLDSASTDTQYF
NA | TRBJ2-7 | TRBV7-9 | CASSPPRDRAYEQYF
NA | TRBJ2-1 | TRBV15 | CATSRTRGPEQFF
NA | TRBJ2-5 | TRBV12-3/TRBV12-4 | CASSLALETQYF
NA | TRBJ2-2 | TRBV29-1 | CSVGTPNTGELFF
medium-sized | TRBJ1-1 | TRBV20-1 | CSVFNGNTEAFF
NA | TRBJ2-2 | TRBV6-6 | CASSYAPGKDAGELFF
NA | TRBJ1-1 | TRBV6-6 | CASSYSSTGLNTEAFF
NA | TRBJ2-7 | TRBV20-1 | CSASGTWSSYEQYF
NA | TRBJ2-1 | TRBV6-2/TRBV6-3 | CASSWVPRIGAQGAYNEQFF
NA | TRBJ2-3 | TRBV7-3 | CASSLPPGQGVDTQYF
NA | TRBJ1-1 | TRBV7-9 | CASSFREVGDTEAFF
NA | TRBJ2-7 | TRBV10-3 | CAISDTWVATPAYEQYF